Below are 14 T cell receptor beta chains sequenced from a single sample in a study of blood T cell repertoires in COVID-19 (dated by TCRdb to 2020 to 2022). Preparation of the library involved the immunoSEQ multiplex PCR assay. TCRdb re-hosts the immuneACCESS table, in-frame sequences only. Its copies lack some clones; in the studies checked, an unresolved V gene accounts for under half of them, and the cause for the rest is not known. Here the sample has about 280,000 clones; approximately 85% occur a single time. The top ten hold 13% of the sample. The specimen sequenced was peripheral blood. These receptors came from a human donor in a cohort sampled during active COVID-19.

The chain uses TRBV6-5 and TRBJ2-7, with TRBD1 matching 7 bases. Looked up from germline, CDR1 is MNHEY and CDR2 is SVGAGI. The trim removed 0 bases at V and 6 bases at J, leaving 8 bases unmatched. This CDR3 has 15 amino acids. CDR3 coding DNA: TGTGCCAGCAGTTACTCGCCTGGGACAGCCAGCGAGCAGTACTTC. Encoded protein: CASSYSPGTASEQYF.

The chain is built from TRBV6-5 and TRBJ2-1; weak D call: TRBD2 (7 bases). The V end was cut by 6 bases, the J end by 7 bases, with 19 bases between. This CDR3 is built from 15 residues. The V gene's germline CDR1 is MNHEY and CDR2 SVGAGI. The CDR3 here is CASSLQGGGKNEQFF. DNA of the CDR3: TGTGCCAGCAGCTTACAAGGGGGGGGAAAAAATGAGCAGTTCTTC.

V is TRBV3-1 (or the pseudogene TRBV3-2) and J is TRBJ1-6, with D possibly matching TRBD1 (5 bases). The V and J ends lost 6 bases and 7 bases respectively, with 16 bases between them. This CDR3 spans 15 amino acids. The V gene's germline CDR1 is LGHDT and CDR2 YNNKEL (reference sequence). CDR3 region: CASRDQGSGNSPLHF. The CDR3 DNA follows: TGTGCCAGCAGGGATCAGGGTAGTGGAAATTCACCCCTCCACTTT.

The chain joins TRBV4-1 to TRBJ2-3; maybe TRBD2 (6 bases). The CDR3 runs 16 residues. V lost 0 bases and J lost 0, with 10 bases in between. CDR1 and CDR2 from the germline V gene are MGHRA and YSYEKL. The CDR3 spells CASSQDGGASTDTQYF. The CDR3 region has the DNA TGCGCCAGCAGCCAAGATGGCGGGGCCAGCACAGATACGCAGTATTTT.

In its sample, this clone was seen once. The J gene is TRBJ2-2, the V gene TRBV9; maybe TRBD2 (5 bases). The CDR3 covers 14 residues. Looked up from germline, CDR1 is SGDLS and CDR2 is YYNGEE. Trimming pared 3 bases from V and 4 bases from J, leaving 10 bases between. CDR3 loop: CASSGGPGTGELFF. The CDR3 nucleotides read TGTGCCAGCAGCGGAGGGCCGGGCACCGGGGAGCTGTTTTTT.

V and J are TRBV28 and TRBJ1-2; the D is unclear. The CDR3 is made up of 12 amino acids. Germline assignment: CDR1 MDHEN and CDR2 SYDVKM. V was cut by 5 bases and J by 3 bases, with 7 bases left in between. The CDR3 reads CASSPTDYGYTF. CDR3 bases: TGTGCCAGCAGTCCCACTGACTATGGCTACACCTTC.

This clone showed up just a few times. This rearrangement joins TRBV5-1 to TRBJ2-4, with D perhaps TRBD1 (5 bases). The CDR3 sequence is 15 residues long. Per the germline V gene, CDR1 is SGHRS and CDR2 is YFSETQ. The V gene lost 0 bases and the J gene lost 3 bases, with 10 bases spanning the gap. The CDR3 spells CASSLDLGVKNIQYF. The DNA for the CDR3 is TGCGCCAGCAGCTTGGATTTAGGGGTCAAAAACATTCAGTACTTC.

This clone was counted a single time. The chain links TRBV27 to TRBJ1-6; 8 bases match TRBD1. J gave up 4 bases and V 3 bases, and 8 bases lay outside the gene matches. Per germline, CDR1 MNHEY and CDR2 SMNVEV (reference sequence). There are 17 residues in the CDR3. The CDR3 DNA sequence: TGTGCCAGCAGTTTTGATGCAAGGACAGGGTATAATTCACCCCTCCACTTT. As protein: CASSFDARTGYNSPLHF.

The chain joins TRBV2 to TRBJ2-5; 7 positions match TRBD2. The CDR3 spans 15 residues. Germline-derived CDR1 and CDR2 are SNHLY and FYNNEI. V was pared by 3 bases and J by 9 bases, with 13 bases of the junction left unmatched. The CDR3 nucleotides read TGTGCCAGCAGTGACATAGCGGGTTTGGGTAGGGCCCAGTACTTC. Translating gives CASSDIAGLGRAQYF.

J is TRBJ2-2 and V is TRBV6-5; possible D gene TRBD1, 6 bases. Trimming shortened V by 4 bases and J by 4 bases, and 13 bases separated the two germline ends. CDR1 is MNHEY, CDR2 SVGAGI, per germline. CDR3 length equals 15 residues. DNA for the CDR3: TGTGCCAGCAGTTTCCACCGGGACATCACCGGGGAGCTGTTTTTT. This translates into CASSFHRDITGELFF.

The chain combines TRBV18 with TRBJ2-7, with D possibly TRBD1 on 6 matching bases. The V gene lost 2 bases and the J gene lost 2 bases, with 10 bases spanning the gap. The CDR3 totals 14 residues. In germline, CDR1 is KGHSH, CDR2 LQKENI. Here the CDR3 DNA reads TGTGCCAGCTCACCAAACCGGGACACCTACGAGCAGTACTTC. Protein sequence: CASSPNRDTYEQYF.

The V gene is TRBV9, the J gene TRBJ1-3; D unclear. The CDR3 has 15 residues. V dropped 0 bases and J dropped 2 bases, with 9 bases sitting between them. The V gene's germline CDR1 is SGDLS and CDR2 YYNGEE. CDR3 DNA: TGTGCCAGCAGCGTAGGTCAAGCTCCTGGAAACACCATATATTTT. This translates into CASSVGQAPGNTIYF. The entire variable domain, with the rest obtained from reference TRBV9 and TRBJ1-3, is as follows: DSGVTQTPKHLITATGQRVTLRCSPRSGDLSVYWYQQSLDQGLQFLIQYYNGEERAKGNILERFSAQQFPDLHSELNLSSLELGDSALYFCASSVGQAPGNTIYFGEGSWLTVV.

This chain uses TRBV7-2 with TRBJ2-1; 7 positions agree with TRBD2. CDR1 and CDR2 (germline): SGHTA, FQGNSA. The CDR3 sequence is 17 residues long. V dropped 5 bases and J dropped 8; count of bases not matched to a gene: 18. The CDR3 here is CASSQSGGAGLLDEQFF. The CDR3 DNA is TGTGCCAGCAGCCAGTCGGGTGGAGCGGGACTTTTAGATGAGCAGTTCTTC.

The V call is TRBV7-3, the J call TRBJ2-3; the match to TRBD2 covers 9 bases. The CDR3 contains 18 residues. Germline loops: CDR1 SGHTA, CDR2 FQGTGA. J lost 0 bases, V lost 5 bases, and 12 bases had no gene match. The CDR3 reads CASSLTSSAGGSTDTQYF. The CDR3 region has the DNA TGTGCCAGCAGCCTTACGTCTTCAGCGGGAGGTAGCACAGATACGCAGTATTTT.